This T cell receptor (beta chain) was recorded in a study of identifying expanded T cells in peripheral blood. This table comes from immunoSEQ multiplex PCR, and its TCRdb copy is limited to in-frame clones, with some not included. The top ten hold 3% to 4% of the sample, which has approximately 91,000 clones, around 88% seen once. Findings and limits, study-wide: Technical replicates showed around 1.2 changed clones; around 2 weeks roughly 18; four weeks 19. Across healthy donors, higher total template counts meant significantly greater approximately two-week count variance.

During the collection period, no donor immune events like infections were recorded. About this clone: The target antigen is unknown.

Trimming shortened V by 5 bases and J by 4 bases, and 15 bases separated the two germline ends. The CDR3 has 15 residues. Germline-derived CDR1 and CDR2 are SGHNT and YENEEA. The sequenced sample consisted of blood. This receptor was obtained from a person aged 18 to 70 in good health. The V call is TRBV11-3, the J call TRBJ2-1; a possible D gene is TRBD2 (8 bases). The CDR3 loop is CASSQGGLVYNEQFF. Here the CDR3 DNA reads TGTGCCAGCAGCCAGGGGGGACTAGTATACAATGAGCAGTTCTTC.